These T cell receptor beta chains were read from a single sample in a study of cytomegalovirus exposure and HLA in healthy donors. TCRdb's copy holds only in-frame clones and misses some; the assay was immunoSEQ multiplex PCR. The profile covers fewer than 150,000 clones, with approximately 85% appearing a single time and roughly 5% taken by the ten largest. The sequenced sample was PBMCs. All receptors come from a man aged 18 to 30 in good health and CMV-seronegative. CDR3s include the opening cysteine and the closing phenylalanine or tryptophan. The D gene is left open where the match is weak. Only part of the rows carry a size: once, few, many, or a class if the clone is expanded.

TRBV7-9,TRBJ1-1,.,.,CASGPHPNTEAFF,TGTGCCAGTGGGCCCCATCCGAACACTGAAGCTTTCTTT
TRBV7-8,TRBJ2-1,.,TRBD2,CASIPRESYNEQFF,TGTGCCAGCATTCCGCGGGAGTCCTACAATGAGCAGTTCTTC
TRBV2,TRBJ1-5,.,.,CASSEGGDYQPQHF,TGTGCCAGCAGTGAAGGGGGAGACTATCAGCCCCAGCATTTT
TRBV27,TRBJ2-7,.,TRBD2,CASSVGAGQSYEQYF,TGTGCCAGCAGTGTTGGAGCGGGGCAATCCTACGAGCAGTACTTC
TRBV19,TRBJ1-5,.,.,CASSTQGRDQPQHF,TGTGCCAGTAGTACTCAAGGGAGAGATCAGCCCCAGCATTTT
TRBV28,TRBJ2-7,once,TRBD1,CASSSTGTAYEQYF,TGTGCCAGCAGTTCAACCGGGACAGCCTACGAGCAGTACTTC
TRBV2,TRBJ1-4,.,TRBD1,CASKTDRGGGKEKLFF,TGTGCCAGCAAAACAGACAGGGGAGGGGGGAAAGAAAAACTGTTTTTT
TRBV5-1,TRBJ1-5,.,TRBD1,CASSLGDRDQPQHF,TGCGCCAGCAGCTTGGGGGACAGGGATCAGCCCCAGCATTTT
TRBV5-6,TRBJ1-4,.,.,CASSFKQTNEKLFF,TGTGCCAGCAGCTTCAAACAGACTAATGAAAAACTGTTTTTT
TRBV11-2,TRBJ2-7,.,TRBD1,CASSSTGDGEQYF,TGTGCCAGCAGCTCGACAGGGGATGGCGAGCAGTACTTC
TRBV27,TRBJ2-7,.,TRBD1,CASSALSGTAYEQYF,TGTGCCAGCAGTGCTCTATCCGGGACAGCCTACGAGCAGTACTTC
TRBV14,TRBJ2-1,.,.,CASSQEPGYEQFF,TGTGCCAGCAGCCAAGAACCCGGGTATGAGCAGTTCTTC
TRBV21-1,TRBJ2-7,.,.,CASSKPGHLYEQYF,TGTGCCAGCAGCAAGCCGGGACACCTTTACGAGCAGTACTTC
TRBV19,TRBJ1-5,.,.,CASRIQGGNQPQHF,TGTGCCAGTAGGATACAGGGTGGCAATCAGCCCCAGCATTTT
TRBV15,TRBJ1-3,.,TRBD1,CATSRGQGNSGNTIYF,TGTGCCACCAGCAGAGGACAGGGAAATTCTGGAAACACCATATATTTT
TRBV30,TRBJ1-2,.,.,CAWSVRREAYGYTF,TGTGCCTGGAGTGTACGAAGGGAGGCCTATGGCTACACCTTC
TRBV6-5,TRBJ2-7,few,.,CASSYNRDSPGYF,TGTGCCAGCAGTTACAATAGGGACTCGCCTGGGTACTTC
TRBV2,TRBJ1-4,.,.,CASSRDSNEKLFF,TGTGCCAGCAGCCGAGACAGTAATGAAAAACTGTTTTTT
TRBV6-1,TRBJ2-4,.,.,CASSEVLIGAKNIQYF,TGTGCCAGCAGTGAGGTCTTGATCGGGGCCAAAAACATTCAGTACTTC
TRBV11-2,TRBJ2-1,once,TRBD2,CASRLSGSGSYNEQFF,TGTGCCAGCAGACTTAGCGGGAGCGGCTCCTACAATGAGCAGTTCTTC
TRBV7-9,TRBJ2-1,.,TRBD1,CASSSWTGIPGEQFF,TGTGCCAGCAGTTCTTGGACAGGAATACCCGGTGAGCAGTTCTTC
TRBV5-4,TRBJ1-4,.,.,CASSAPGGANEKLFF,TGTGCCAGCAGCGCTCCTGGTGGGGCAAATGAAAAACTGTTTTTT
TRBV14,TRBJ1-2,few,TRBD1,CASSQGQGRSYGYTF,TGTGCCAGCAGCCAAGGACAGGGTAGAAGCTATGGCTACACCTTC
TRBV27,TRBJ1-5,.,.,CASSLGGGNQPQHF,TGTGCCAGCAGTTTGGGGGGGGGTAATCAGCCCCAGCATTTT
TRBV18,TRBJ2-3,.,.,CASSLGLSTDTQYF,TGTGCCAGCTCATTAGGACTTAGCACAGATACGCAGTATTTT
TRBV2,TRBJ2-2,medium-sized,TRBD1,CASAGTGFNTGELFF,TGTGCCAGCGCTGGGACAGGTTTTAACACCGGGGAGCTGTTTTTT
TRBV6-1,TRBJ1-3,.,TRBD1,CASSETGGSGNTIYF,TGTGCCAGCAGTGAAACAGGGGGCTCTGGAAACACCATATATTTT
TRBV5-1,TRBJ2-3,once,TRBD2,CASSLGGRVGTDTQYF,TGCGCCAGCAGCCTCGGCGGGAGGGTTGGCACAGATACGCAGTATTTT